Sequencing of this TCR beta chain was carried out in a study of cytomegalovirus exposure and HLA in healthy donors. PCR primers comprised 60 Vbeta and 13 Jbeta primers. Repertoires were generated with immunoSEQ multiplex PCR, while TCRdb's copy carries only in-frame clones and drops some. Of around 250,000 clones in the sample, approximately 91% were seen once. V lost 5 bases and J lost 0, with 17 bases in between. This CDR3 contains 17 residues. Germline V gene lookup returns CDR1 MNHEY and CDR2 SMNVEV (reference sequence). This receptor was obtained from a girl aged 2 to 9 in good health and CMV-seronegative. This rearrangement joins TRBV27 to TRBJ2-1; weak D call: TRBD2 (6 bases). Material for sequencing was PBMCs. CDR3 protein: CASSLYPRGSSYNEQFF. DNA for the CDR3: TGTGCCAGCAGTCTATACCCCCGGGGGAGCTCCTACAATGAGCAGTTCTTC.